Listed here are 5 T cell receptor beta chains from one sample, sequenced in a study of CD4 T cells in relation to SARS-CoV-2 and coronaviruses. Only in-frame clones appear in the TCRdb table, and some are missing; sequencing was by immunoSEQ multiplex PCR. There are 58,000 or so clones in the sample; 90% to 95% occur only once, and 0.3% to 0.5% lies in the top ten. Specimen: naive CD4+ T cells from PBMCs. As for subset: naive CD4+ T cells isolated by negative enrichment. The source is an adult with COVID-19.

The chain employs TRBV7-9 and TRBJ2-7; D is undetermined. Deletions cut 5 bases from V and 0 bases from J, with 11 bases between. The CDR3 covers 14 residues. Germline V lookup: CDR1 SEHNR, CDR2 FQNEAQ (reference sequence). CDR3 sequence (DNA): TGTGCCAGCAGCCCTACGGGTGACTCCTACGAGCAGTACTTC. Its translation is CASSPTGDSYEQYF.

This chain joins TRBV2 and TRBJ2-4, with D possibly called TRBD1 or TRBD2 (5 bases each). Germline V gene sequence: CDR1 SNHLY, CDR2 FYNNEI. The CDR3 runs to 12 residues. The V and J ends lost 7 bases and 8 bases respectively, with 12 bases between them. DNA for the CDR3: TGTGCCAGCAAAATCGTGGGGGACATTCAGTACTTC. Encoded protein: CASKIVGDIQYF. The entire variable domain, with the rest obtained from reference TRBV2 and TRBJ2-4, is as follows: EPEVTQTPSHQVTQMGQEVILRCVPISNHLYFYWYRQILGQKVEFLVSFYNNEISEKSEIFDDQFSVERPDGSNFTLKIRSTKLEDSAMYFCASKIVGDIQYFGAGTRLSVL.

This sequence joins TRBV4-2 and TRBJ2-5; the D gene is possibly TRBD2 (5 bases). The CDR3 consists of 14 residues. Germline V CDR1 and CDR2: LGHNA, YNFKEQ. V was shortened by 1 base and J by 3 bases, with 9 bases between the two germline ends. The CDR3 DNA reads TGTGCCAGCAGCCAAGTGATCGGGGAAGAGACCCAGTACTTC. This translates into CASSQVIGEETQYF.

The CDR3 DNA reads as TGCGCCAGCAGCAACGACAGGGGTAGGACTAACTATGGCTACACCTTC. It yields the protein CASSNDRGRTNYGYTF. The chain joins TRBV10-1 to TRBJ1-2; TRBD1 matches at 8 bases. J was trimmed by 0 bases and V by 6 bases; bases with no gene match: 9. The CDR3 runs to 16 residues. Germline CDR1 and CDR2: WNHNN and SYGVQD (reference sequence).

This CDR3 is CASSLGEGYTF. CDR3 DNA sequence: TGTGCCAGCAGTTTGGGGGAGGGCTACACCTTC. The chain has TRBV6-6 and TRBJ1-2; maybe TRBD1 (5 bases). V was cut by 4 bases and J by 8 bases, with 8 bases left in between. CDR3 length: 11 amino acids. Looked up from germline, CDR1 is MNHNY and CDR2 is SVGAGI (reference sequence).